These T cell receptor beta chains were read from a single sample in a study of T cells in Graves' hyperthyroidism and ophthalmopathy. Using its own MiXCR run on the multiplex PCR reads, TCRdb lists one record per CDR3 protein. This repertoire shows over 700,000 distinct CDR3 sequences, about 35% found once; its top ten account for around 31%. Sequencing was carried out using blood. These receptors were collected from a woman aged 40-49 years with Graves' hyperthyroidism. Both conserved end residues are part of each CDR3. The order of the fields is CDR3 DNA, CDR3 protein, V gene, clone size, D gene, J gene. D genes are given only for firm matches. Clone size, where shown, is once, few, many, or a class for clones that have expanded.

CDR3nt: TGTGCCAGTAGGAGACTTAGCGGGACTCGTAACACCGGGGAGCTGTTTTTT
CDR3aa: CASRRLSGTRNTGELFF
v_gene: TRBV19
abundance: once
d_gene: TRBD2
j_gene: TRBJ2-2

CDR3nt: TGTGCCAGCAGCTTATCAGTCGGTTCCTACGAGCAGTACTTC
CDR3aa: CASSLSVGSYEQYF
v_gene: TRBV7-2
abundance: many
d_gene: NA
j_gene: TRBJ2-7

CDR3nt: TGTGCCAGCAGTCCGGGACTAGCGGGAACCCGCACAGATACGCAGTATTTT
CDR3aa: CASSPGLAGTRTDTQYF
v_gene: TRBV5-7
abundance: NA
d_gene: TRBD2
j_gene: TRBJ2-3

CDR3nt: TGTGCCAGCAGCTTAGGGACTGAACGGGAGCTGTTTTTT
CDR3aa: CASSLGTERELFF
v_gene: TRBV7-8
abundance: many
d_gene: NA
j_gene: TRBJ2-2

CDR3nt: TGTGCCAGCAGCTTAGCGGGACAGGGGGCTCAGCCCCAGCATTTT
CDR3aa: CASSLAGQGAQPQHF
v_gene: TRBV7-9
abundance: many
d_gene: TRBD1
j_gene: TRBJ1-5

CDR3nt: TGTGCCATCAGTGTGGACATTTCCGATTACGAGCAGTACTTC
CDR3aa: CAISVDISDYEQYF
v_gene: TRBV10-3
abundance: NA
d_gene: NA
j_gene: TRBJ2-7

CDR3nt: TGTGCCAGCAGCTCCTACCGGGGGGGGGCACTGTTTTTT
CDR3aa: CASSSYRGGALFF
v_gene: TRBV7-2
abundance: many
d_gene: NA
j_gene: TRBJ1-4

CDR3nt: TGTGCCAGCAGCGGGCCAGGGACAAGGAACACCGTATATTTT
CDR3aa: CASSGPGTRNTVYF
v_gene: TRBV7-9
abundance: NA
d_gene: NA
j_gene: TRBJ1-3

CDR3nt: TGCAGCGTTGAAAAGGAGAACACCGGGGAGCTGTTTTTT
CDR3aa: CSVEKENTGELFF
v_gene: TRBV29-1
abundance: many
d_gene: NA
j_gene: TRBJ2-2

CDR3nt: TGCAGTGCTAGTCGAGGGAGCGCCGGCTACGAGCAGTACTTC
CDR3aa: CSASRGSAGYEQYF
v_gene: TRBV20-1
abundance: many
d_gene: NA
j_gene: TRBJ2-7

CDR3nt: TGTGCCACCAGTGATCCGACAGGGAGTCTGCCCCAGCATTTT
CDR3aa: CATSDPTGSLPQHF
v_gene: TRBV24-1
abundance: few
d_gene: TRBD1
j_gene: TRBJ1-5

CDR3nt: TGTGCCAGCATCGGGACTAGCGGGAGGGCCGCCGGGGAGCTGTTTTTT
CDR3aa: CASIGTSGRAAGELFF
v_gene: TRBV12-3/TRBV12-4
abundance: NA
d_gene: TRBD2
j_gene: TRBJ2-2

CDR3nt: TGTGCCAGCAGCCAACAACGAGACCTGAACACTGAAGCTTTCTTT
CDR3aa: CASSQQRDLNTEAFF
v_gene: TRBV12-3/TRBV12-4
abundance: NA
d_gene: NA
j_gene: TRBJ1-1

CDR3nt: TGTGCCACGAACCCCGGGACGGGACACTACGAGCAGTACTTC
CDR3aa: CATNPGTGHYEQYF
v_gene: TRBV10-3
abundance: many
d_gene: NA
j_gene: TRBJ2-7

CDR3nt: TGTGCCAGCAGTTCCGGACAGGGAGCATCTTCACCCCTCCACTTT
CDR3aa: CASSSGQGASSPLHF
v_gene: TRBV12-3/TRBV12-4
abundance: many
d_gene: TRBD1
j_gene: TRBJ1-6

CDR3nt: TGTGCCAGCAGTCCTACAGGGGACGGGGCAACTAATGAAAAACTGTTTTTT
CDR3aa: CASSPTGDGATNEKLFF
v_gene: TRBV12-3/TRBV12-4
abundance: NA
d_gene: TRBD1
j_gene: TRBJ1-4

CDR3nt: TGTGCCAGCAGCTTAATGGGGACCACTGAAGCTTTCTTT
CDR3aa: CASSLMGTTEAFF
v_gene: TRBV7-9
abundance: few
d_gene: NA
j_gene: TRBJ1-1

CDR3nt: TGTGCCATCAGTGAGCCAGGGAATTTCGCTGAAGCTTTCTTT
CDR3aa: CAISEPGNFAEAFF
v_gene: TRBV10-3
abundance: NA
d_gene: NA
j_gene: TRBJ1-1

CDR3nt: TGTGCCAGCAGTACGAGGGACAGGCAGCCCCAGCATTTT
CDR3aa: CASSTRDRQPQHF
v_gene: TRBV5-8
abundance: many
d_gene: TRBD1
j_gene: TRBJ1-5

CDR3nt: TGTGCCAGCAGCCCCCGGGACGAGAAACTGGTGACCACCGGGGAGCTGTTTTTT
CDR3aa: CASSPRDEKLVTTGELFF
v_gene: TRBV7-9
abundance: NA
d_gene: NA
j_gene: TRBJ2-2

CDR3nt: TGTGCCAGCTCACCGAATCCGGGACAGGGCACCTACGAGCAGTACTTC
CDR3aa: CASSPNPGQGTYEQYF
v_gene: TRBV24-1
abundance: once
d_gene: TRBD1
j_gene: TRBJ2-7

CDR3nt: TGCGCCAGCAGCCGACGGAGATCCTTCTCTGGAAACACCATATATTTT
CDR3aa: CASSRRRSFSGNTIYF
v_gene: TRBV7-9
abundance: NA
d_gene: NA
j_gene: TRBJ1-3

CDR3nt: TGCGCCAGCAGCCATGGGGGAGGTCAGCCCCAGCATTTT
CDR3aa: CASSHGGGQPQHF
v_gene: TRBV4-3
abundance: many
d_gene: NA
j_gene: TRBJ1-5

CDR3nt: TGTGCCAGCAGCTTCTCAGGGTTCGGTGAGACCCAGTACTTC
CDR3aa: CASSFSGFGETQYF
v_gene: TRBV7-3
abundance: many
d_gene: NA
j_gene: TRBJ2-5

CDR3nt: TGTGCCAGCACCTGGAGGACATCAAGCTCCTATAATTCACCCCTCCACTTT
CDR3aa: CASTWRTSSSYNSPLHF
v_gene: TRBV6-5
abundance: NA
d_gene: NA
j_gene: TRBJ1-6

CDR3nt: TGTGCCAGCAGCGGGACAGGGGGCCACGAGCAGTACTTC
CDR3aa: CASSGTGGHEQYF
v_gene: TRBV7-8
abundance: NA
d_gene: TRBD1
j_gene: TRBJ2-7

CDR3nt: TGTGCCAGCAGCCTACACCAAAGGGGGGCCTCCTACAATGAGCAGTTCTTC
CDR3aa: CASSLHQRGASYNEQFF
v_gene: TRBV7-2
abundance: NA
d_gene: NA
j_gene: TRBJ2-1

CDR3nt: TGTGCCAGCAGAAGGACAGGGATGGGTGAAAAACTGTTTTTT
CDR3aa: CASRRTGMGEKLFF
v_gene: TRBV12-3/TRBV12-4
abundance: NA
d_gene: TRBD1
j_gene: TRBJ1-4

CDR3nt: TGTGCCAGCAGGATTCCGAAACCCACTAGTCCGGGGGCCAACGTCCTGACTTTC
CDR3aa: CASRIPKPTSPGANVLTF
v_gene: TRBV7-9
abundance: NA
d_gene: NA
j_gene: TRBJ2-6

CDR3nt: TGTGCCAGCAGAATGGACAGGGAGGAATCACCCCTCCACTTT
CDR3aa: CASRMDREESPLHF
v_gene: TRBV6-6
abundance: many
d_gene: TRBD1
j_gene: TRBJ1-6

CDR3nt: TGTGCCAGCAGCGAGGGGGTCACTGAAGCTTTCTTT
CDR3aa: CASSEGVTEAFF
v_gene: TRBV13
abundance: many
d_gene: NA
j_gene: TRBJ1-1

CDR3nt: TGTGCCAGCAGCTTCCCGGGACAGAGCTACGAGCAGTACTTC
CDR3aa: CASSFPGQSYEQYF
v_gene: TRBV7-9
abundance: many
d_gene: TRBD1
j_gene: TRBJ2-7

CDR3nt: TGTGCCAGCAGTTACGGAGCGGGCGACTACGAGCAGTACTTC
CDR3aa: CASSYGAGDYEQYF
v_gene: TRBV6-5
abundance: many
d_gene: NA
j_gene: TRBJ2-7

CDR3nt: TGTGCCAGCACTTTACTCCGGGACTCCGCGGAGGAGCAGTACTTC
CDR3aa: CASTLLRDSAEEQYF
v_gene: TRBV28
abundance: NA
d_gene: NA
j_gene: TRBJ2-7

CDR3nt: TGTGCCAGCAGTTACACAGGACAGGGGGGACACTATGGCTACACCTTC
CDR3aa: CASSYTGQGGHYGYTF
v_gene: TRBV6-6
abundance: many
d_gene: TRBD1
j_gene: TRBJ1-2

CDR3nt: TGTGCCAGCAGTTGGGGACACTGGGATGAAAAACTGTTTTTT
CDR3aa: CASSWGHWDEKLFF
v_gene: TRBV7-9
abundance: NA
d_gene: NA
j_gene: TRBJ1-4

CDR3nt: TGTGCCGGCAGTCCAAACTTGAATTCACCCCTCCACTTT
CDR3aa: CAGSPNLNSPLHF
v_gene: TRBV27
abundance: NA
d_gene: NA
j_gene: TRBJ1-6

CDR3nt: TGTGCCACTGGAGATGCGATTTATGGCTACACCTTC
CDR3aa: CATGDAIYGYTF
v_gene: TRBV24-1
abundance: many
d_gene: NA
j_gene: TRBJ1-2

CDR3nt: TGTGCCAGCAGTTTTGCAGGGATTGAAGCTTTCTTT
CDR3aa: CASSFAGIEAFF
v_gene: TRBV28
abundance: few
d_gene: NA
j_gene: TRBJ1-1

CDR3nt: TGTGCCGGTTCTAGCGGGACTGAGACCCAGTACTTC
CDR3aa: CAGSSGTETQYF
v_gene: TRBV10-3
abundance: few
d_gene: TRBD2
j_gene: TRBJ2-5

CDR3nt: TGTGCCAGCAGCCTCCGGGACAGGTCTCCCGAGCAGTACTTC
CDR3aa: CASSLRDRSPEQYF
v_gene: TRBV7-2
abundance: many
d_gene: TRBD1
j_gene: TRBJ2-7

CDR3nt: TGTGCCAGCAGCTCTCCCTTTATTAACACTGAAGCTTTCTTT
CDR3aa: CASSSPFINTEAFF
v_gene: TRBV7-9
abundance: NA
d_gene: NA
j_gene: TRBJ1-1

CDR3nt: TGTGCCAGCAGCTTTGGGAGGGTCGAGGCCCTAAACACCATATATTTT
CDR3aa: CASSFGRVEALNTIYF
v_gene: TRBV7-9
abundance: few
d_gene: NA
j_gene: TRBJ1-3

CDR3nt: TGTGCCAGCAGTTGGAGGACAGCCCTCAAGAGCGAGCAGTACTTC
CDR3aa: CASSWRTALKSEQYF
v_gene: TRBV10-3
abundance: few
d_gene: NA
j_gene: TRBJ2-7

CDR3nt: TGTGCCAGCAGCCCCACAAGACAGGGTGGTGGCTACACCTTC
CDR3aa: CASSPTRQGGGYTF
v_gene: TRBV7-8
abundance: many
d_gene: TRBD1
j_gene: TRBJ1-2

CDR3nt: TGTGCCAGCAGCGACAGGGGTTTGGCCGAGCAGTACTTC
CDR3aa: CASSDRGLAEQYF
v_gene: TRBV10-3
abundance: NA
d_gene: TRBD1
j_gene: TRBJ2-7

CDR3nt: TGCAGCGTTGAAAGACAGTACCTCAGTGAGCAGTTCTTC
CDR3aa: CSVERQYLSEQFF
v_gene: TRBV29-1
abundance: NA
d_gene: NA
j_gene: TRBJ2-1

CDR3nt: TGCAGCGTTGGGTTAACAGGGGGGGGTTCTGAGACCCAGTACTTC
CDR3aa: CSVGLTGGGSETQYF
v_gene: TRBV29-1
abundance: many
d_gene: NA
j_gene: TRBJ2-5

CDR3nt: TGTGCCAGTAGTAAGTTGACAGGGAGCGGCTACACCTTC
CDR3aa: CASSKLTGSGYTF
v_gene: TRBV19
abundance: few
d_gene: TRBD1
j_gene: TRBJ1-2

CDR3nt: TGTGCCAGCAGCGGACAGGGTTGGGGAGAGACCCAGTACTTC
CDR3aa: CASSGQGWGETQYF
v_gene: TRBV11-2
abundance: many
d_gene: TRBD1
j_gene: TRBJ2-5

CDR3nt: TGCGCCAGCAGCCAAGATCTGACAGGCCGCTTTAACTATGGCTACACCTTC
CDR3aa: CASSQDLTGRFNYGYTF
v_gene: TRBV4-3
abundance: NA
d_gene: NA
j_gene: TRBJ1-2